This passage covers 27 T cell receptor beta chains from one sample sequenced in a study of shared clonotypes between healthy human individuals (dated by TCRdb to 2018 to 2020). CD8 naive samples consisted of CD45RO-negative cells that were positively selected for CCR7, yielding a CD45RA+CCR7+ population without TemRA cells. The library came from the immunoSEQ multiplex PCR assay. The immuneACCESS repertoire file appears here via TCRdb, limited to in-frame rearrangements. These files lack a portion of the clones; in checked studies, under half of the deficit traces to unresolved V genes, and the cause of the others is not known. Present in this sample are over 2 million clones, about 95% of which were seen just once. Roughly 1.1% of the sample lies in the top ten. The material sequenced was naive CD8+ T cells sorted from blood. The meaning of the sample's cell subset or site label: CD45RA+CCR7+. Receptors originate from a man aged 18-30 years in good health.

The chain employs TRBV4-3 and TRBJ2-1; maybe TRBD2 (5 bases). Germline V gene lookup returns CDR1 LGHNA and CDR2 YSLEER. The CDR3 extends over 16 amino acids. Trimming took off 0 bases at V and 7 bases at J, with 16 bases between the two ends. CDR3 amino acids: CASSQDSRPSGNEQFF. CDR3 sequence (DNA): TGCGCCAGCAGCCAAGATTCGAGGCCTTCGGGGAATGAGCAGTTCTTC.

The chain has TRBV5-4 and TRBJ2-1, with 7 positions matching TRBD2. With V trimmed by 1 base and J by 0 bases, 1 base remained unmatched. CDR1 is SGHNT, CDR2 YYREEE, per germline (reference sequence). The CDR3 length is 15 residues. Here the CDR3 DNA reads TGTGCCAGCAGCTTGACGGGGGGCTCCTACAATGAGCAGTTCTTC. It translates to CASSLTGGSYNEQFF.

CDR3 bases: TGCGCCAGCAGCCAAGTGGGGGCCGGTGAAAAACTGTTTTTT. Protein product: CASSQVGAGEKLFF. The rearrangement uses TRBV4-1 and TRBJ1-4, with D possibly being TRBD1 (6 bases). The CDR3 has 14 amino acids. Germline V gene data show CDR1 as MGHRA and CDR2 as YSYEKL. V was shortened by 1 base and J by 7 bases, with 10 bases between the two germline ends.

The V call is TRBV19, the J call TRBJ2-6, with a tentative D call TRBD1 (5 bases). CDR3 length: 19 residues. V dropped 5 bases and J dropped 1 base, with 21 bases sitting between them. From germline, CDR1 is LNHDA and CDR2 SQIVND (reference sequence). The CDR3 region has the DNA TGTGCCAGTAGTCCGGCAGGGCCCTTTCAATGGTCTGGGGCCAACGTCCTGACTTTC. Translated: CASSPAGPFQWSGANVLTF.

V and J are TRBV15 and TRBJ2-3; 15 bases fit TRBD2. With 1 base clipped from V and 0 bases from J, the junction kept 2 bases outside the gene matches. CDR1 LNHNV and CDR2 YYDKDF come from the germline V gene (reference sequence). There are 18 residues in the CDR3. In DNA form, the CDR3 reads TGTGCCACCAGCAGAGGGACTAGCGGGGGGGTAAGCACAGATACGCAGTATTTT. It translates to CATSRGTSGGVSTDTQYF.

This chain joins TRBV4-1 and TRBJ1-2; D is unresolved. The CDR3 length is 14 residues. The germline V gene encodes CDR1 MGHRA and CDR2 YSYEKL. Deletions cut 1 base from V and 0 bases from J, with 6 bases between. The DNA of the CDR3 is TGCGCCAGCAGCCAAGCGACCTCTAACTATGGCTACACCTTC. This translates into CASSQATSNYGYTF.

V and J are TRBV5-1 and TRBJ2-7; TRBD1 matches 9 bases. V gave up 2 bases and J gave up 5 bases; unmatched junction bases: 8. The CDR3 consists of 15 residues. CDR1 is SGHRS, CDR2 YFSETQ, per germline. CDR3: CASSFLWDRADEQYF. DNA of the CDR3: TGCGCCAGCAGCTTCCTGTGGGACAGGGCTGACGAGCAGTACTTC.

The rearrangement joins TRBV4-1 to TRBJ2-2; D gene uncertain. Trimming removed 1 base at V and 0 bases at J, with 9 bases between. Per the germline V gene, CDR1 is MGHRA and CDR2 is YSYEKL. The CDR3 consists of 16 residues. The CDR3 loop reads CASSQVYSTNTGELFF. CDR3 DNA sequence: TGCGCCAGCAGCCAAGTGTACAGTACGAACACCGGGGAGCTGTTTTTT.

As concerns this clone: This sample includes further DNA sequences coding for the same CDR3. This chain uses TRBV9 with TRBJ2-3, with D unresolved. The germline V gene has CDR1 SGDLS and CDR2 YYNGEE. The CDR3 consists of 12 residues. The V gene lost 0 bases and the J gene lost 5 bases, with 4 bases spanning the gap. Here the CDR3 DNA reads TGTGCCAGCAGCGTAGACGGAGATACGCAGTATTTT. This gives the protein CASSVDGDTQYF.

The rearrangement joins TRBV6-1 to TRBJ2-7; D ambiguous. Germline assignment: CDR1 MNHNS and CDR2 SASEGT. The CDR3 contains 14 residues. Trimming stripped 3 bases from V and 0 bases from J, with 9 bases between. CDR3 sequence (DNA): TGTGCCAGCAGTGAGCTGGTTAGCTCCTACGAGCAGTACTTC. Translating gives CASSELVSSYEQYF.

The chain employs TRBV4-3 and TRBJ2-1; 14 bases line up with TRBD2. Germline loops: CDR1 LGHNA, CDR2 YSLEER. V shed 3 bases and J 8 bases; nucleotides not matched to a gene: 3. The CDR3 length is 15 residues. CDR3 region: CASSQGLAGVDEQFF. CDR3 coding DNA: TGCGCCAGCAGCCAGGGACTAGCGGGAGTGGATGAGCAGTTCTTC.

The V gene is TRBV2, the J gene TRBJ2-7; D gene unclear. CDR3 length equals 11 residues. V lost 4 bases and J 6 bases, leaving 7 bases between the germline ends. Germline V gives CDR1 SNHLY, CDR2 FYNNEI. The CDR3 DNA follows: TGTGCCAGCAGTGTACCTTCCGAGCAGTACTTC. This gives the protein CASSVPSEQYF.

The genes are TRBV5-4 and TRBJ1-2; 7 nucleotides line up with TRBD1. CDR1 is SGHNT and CDR2 is YYREEE in the germline V gene (reference sequence). The CDR3 consists of 14 residues. The V segment lost 6 bases and the J segment 1 base; nucleotides outside the gene matches: 6. The CDR3 region is CASNPTGDNYGYTF. DNA of the CDR3: TGTGCCAGCAACCCCACAGGGGATAACTATGGCTACACCTTC. The full variable domain, rest sourced from reference TRBV5-4 and TRBJ1-2, is ETGVTQSPTHLIKTRGQQVTLRCSSQSGHNTVSWYQQALGQGPQFIFQYYREEENGRGNFPPRFSGLQFPNYSSELNVNALELDDSALYLCASNPTGDNYGYTFGSGTRLTVV.

This clone was seen once. The rearrangement links TRBV5-1 to TRBJ2-1, with TRBD1 matching over 10 bases. The V segment lost 2 bases and the J segment 4 bases; nucleotides outside the gene matches: 3. There are 15 residues in the CDR3. Germline CDR1 and CDR2: SGHRS and YFSETQ. The CDR3, as DNA: TGCGCCAGCAGCTTTCGGACAGGGGGTTACAATGAGCAGTTCTTC. It is translated as CASSFRTGGYNEQFF.

The chain employs TRBV7-9 and TRBJ2-1, with D possibly matching TRBD1 (5 bases). The CDR3 spans 15 residues. Trimming stripped 0 bases from V and 7 bases from J, with 13 bases between. Germline CDR1 reads SEHNR; CDR2 reads FQNEAQ (reference sequence). Here the CDR3 reads CASSLAQGVFNEQFF. DNA of the CDR3: TGTGCCAGCAGCTTAGCCCAGGGCGTATTTAATGAGCAGTTCTTC.

V gene TRBV7-9 combines with J gene TRBJ2-7; 8 bases align to TRBD2. Germline V gene data show CDR1 as SEHNR and CDR2 as FQNEAQ (reference sequence). The V gene end was trimmed by 3 bases and the J gene end by 2 bases; junction bases not matched to a gene: 9. The CDR3 has 16 amino acids. The CDR3 spells CASSLTSLADTYEQYF. CDR3 bases: TGTGCCAGCAGCTTGACGTCACTAGCGGATACCTACGAGCAGTACTTC. Combining the CDR3 with reference TRBV7-9 and TRBJ2-7 gives the whole variable domain DTGVSQNPRHKITKRGQNVTFRCDPISEHNRLYWYRQTLGQGPEFLTYFQNEAQLEKSRLLSDRFSAERPKGSFSTLEIQRTEQGDSAMYLCASSLTSLADTYEQYFGPGTRLTVT.

This chain connects TRBV7-3 to TRBJ2-5, with 15 bases lining up with TRBD2. Trimming cost V 4 bases and J 3 bases; bases outside gene matches: 6. CDR3 length equals 17 residues. CDR1 is SGHTA and CDR2 is FQGTGA in the germline V gene. The CDR3 coding sequence is TGTGCCAGCAGCTCCGGGACTAGCGGGGGGCTCGAAGAGACCCAGTACTTC. Translation: CASSSGTSGGLEETQYF.

This rearrangement joins TRBV27 to TRBJ2-1, with 12 bases that match TRBD2. The germline V gene encodes CDR1 MNHEY and CDR2 SMNVEV (reference sequence). This CDR3 has 16 residues. The V gene end was trimmed by 3 bases and the J gene end by 12 bases; junction bases not matched to a gene: 12. CDR3 coding DNA: TGTGCCAGCAGTTTGGGCGGAGGACTAGCGGGAAGATGGCAGTTCTTC. This gives the protein CASSLGGGLAGRWQFF.

With respect to this clone: In the same sample, other DNA sequences code for this CDR3. The gene calls are TRBV6-5 and TRBJ2-2; 11 bases align to TRBD1. J lost 5 bases, V lost 2 bases, and 1 base had no gene match. Germline-derived CDR1 and CDR2 are MNHEY and SVGAGI. The CDR3 totals 15 residues. DNA of the CDR3: TGTGCCAGCAGTTACGGGACAGGGGGAACCGGGGAGCTGTTTTTT. The encoded protein is CASSYGTGGTGELFF.

The V gene is TRBV4-1, the J gene TRBJ2-5, with TRBD2 matching 10 bases. V gave up 0 bases and J gave up 2 bases; unmatched junction bases: 9. From germline, CDR1 is MGHRA and CDR2 YSYEKL. This CDR3 has 18 amino acids. CDR3 in amino acids: CASSQEGLAGAIQETQYF. For the CDR3, the DNA is TGCGCCAGCAGCCAAGAAGGCCTAGCGGGGGCCATACAAGAGACCCAGTACTTC.

The chain links TRBV6-5 to TRBJ1-1; 8 bases match TRBD1. Unmatched junction bases numbered 5, after V lost 5 bases and J lost 3 bases. The CDR3 runs to 14 residues. Per germline, CDR1 MNHEY and CDR2 SVGAGI. As DNA, the CDR3 is TGTGCCAGCAGTCGGACAGGGCCTTACACTGAAGCTTTCTTT. This gives the protein CASSRTGPYTEAFF.

The chain employs TRBV7-2 and TRBJ1-6; D is ambiguous. V shed 2 bases and J shed 7 bases, with 9 bases lying between them. The CDR3 loop spans 14 amino acids. Germline CDR1 SGHTA, CDR2 FQGNSA. The CDR3 loop reads CASSLMGENSPLHF. CDR3 nucleotide sequence: TGTGCCAGCAGCTTAATGGGAGAAAATTCACCCCTCCACTTT.

The genes are TRBV4-1 and TRBJ2-5; possibly TRBD1 for D (6 bases). From germline, CDR1 is MGHRA and CDR2 YSYEKL. Trimming removed 4 bases from V and 1 base from J, with 10 bases in between. The CDR3 consists of 14 residues. CDR3 sequence: CASSPADSQETQYF. The DNA of the CDR3 is TGCGCCAGCAGCCCAGCGGACAGCCAAGAGACCCAGTACTTC.

DNA of the CDR3: TGTGCCAGCAGCTTAGCGGGAAGGGACACCGGGGAGCTGTTTTTT. This gives the protein CASSLAGRDTGELFF. This chain uses TRBV7-9 with TRBJ2-2; unclear D gene. From germline, CDR1 is SEHNR and CDR2 FQNEAQ (reference sequence). Trimming stripped 0 bases from V and 3 bases from J, with 8 bases between. The CDR3 runs 15 residues.

Here the CDR3 reads CASSLAGGFGNEQFF. Written as DNA, the CDR3 is TGCGCCAGCAGCTTGGCCGGGGGGTTTGGCAATGAGCAGTTCTTC. This chain connects TRBV5-1 to TRBJ2-1; TRBD2 aligns across 7 bases. V lost 0 bases to trimming and J lost 6 bases; unmatched junction nucleotides: 6. Germline assignment: CDR1 SGHRS and CDR2 YFSETQ. The CDR3 totals 15 residues.

The gene calls are TRBV6-5 and TRBJ1-2; D is unresolved. The germline gives CDR1 MNHEY, CDR2 SVGAGI. CDR3 length: 13 amino acids. Deletions cut 8 bases from V and 4 bases from J, with 14 bases between. In DNA, the CDR3 is TGTGCCAGCGGTTCTCTTGTAGGCTATGGCTACACCTTC. Translating gives CASGSLVGYGYTF.

Only one count was recorded for this clone. The V call is TRBV11-1, the J call TRBJ2-7, with D tentatively TRBD1 (5 bases). The CDR3 consists of 13 residues. Germline V gene data show CDR1 as SGHAT and CDR2 as FQDESV (reference sequence). The V end was cut by 4 bases, the J end by 0 bases, with 7 bases between. In nucleotides, the CDR3 is TGTGCCAGCAGCTCGACAGACTCCTACGAGCAGTACTTC. Residues: CASSSTDSYEQYF.